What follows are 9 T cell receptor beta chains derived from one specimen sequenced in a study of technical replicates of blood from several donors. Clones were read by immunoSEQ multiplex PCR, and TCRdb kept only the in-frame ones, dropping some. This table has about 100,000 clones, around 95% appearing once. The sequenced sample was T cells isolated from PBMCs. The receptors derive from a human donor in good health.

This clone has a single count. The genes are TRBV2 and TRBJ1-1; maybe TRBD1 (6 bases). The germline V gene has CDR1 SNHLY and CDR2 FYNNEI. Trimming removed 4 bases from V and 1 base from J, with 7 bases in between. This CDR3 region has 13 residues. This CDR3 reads CASSAQGNTEAFF. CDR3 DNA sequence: TGTGCCAGCAGTGCACAGGGGAACACTGAAGCTTTCTTT.

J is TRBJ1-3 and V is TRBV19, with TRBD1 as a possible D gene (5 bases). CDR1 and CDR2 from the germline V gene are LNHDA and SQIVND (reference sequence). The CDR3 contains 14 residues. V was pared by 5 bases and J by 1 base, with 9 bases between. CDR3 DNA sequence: TGTGCCAGTAGTCGACAGAGATCTGGAAACACCATATATTTT. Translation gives CASSRQRSGNTIYF.

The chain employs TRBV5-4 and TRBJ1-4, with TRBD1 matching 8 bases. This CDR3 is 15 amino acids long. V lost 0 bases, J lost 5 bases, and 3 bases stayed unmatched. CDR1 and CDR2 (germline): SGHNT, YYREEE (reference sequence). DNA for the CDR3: TGTGCCAGCAGCTTGGTAGGGACAGGAAATGAAAAACTGTTTTTT. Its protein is CASSLVGTGNEKLFF.

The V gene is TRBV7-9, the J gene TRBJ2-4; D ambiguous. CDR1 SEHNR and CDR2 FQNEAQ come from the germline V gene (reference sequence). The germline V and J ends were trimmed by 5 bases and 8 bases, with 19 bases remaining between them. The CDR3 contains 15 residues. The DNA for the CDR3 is TGTGCCAGCAGCCGTGGTCCTCCCGATCAGGACATTCAGTACTTC. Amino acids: CASSRGPPDQDIQYF.

The CDR3 DNA reads TGTGCCAGCAGCCAAGATCCTTTAACAGGATCCTCCCCAGCGACCCAGTACTTC. This encodes CASSQDPLTGSSPATQYF. This sequence joins TRBV7-3 and TRBJ2-5, with a tentative D call TRBD1 (5 bases). Germline V gene lookup returns CDR1 SGHTA and CDR2 FQGTGA. The CDR3 length is 18 residues. V lost 5 bases and J lost 7, with 29 bases in between.

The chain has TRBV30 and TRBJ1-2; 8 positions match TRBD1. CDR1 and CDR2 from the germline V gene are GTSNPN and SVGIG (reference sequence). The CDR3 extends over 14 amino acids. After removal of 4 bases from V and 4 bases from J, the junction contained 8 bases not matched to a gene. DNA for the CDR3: TGTGCCTGGATTAAGAGCAGGGGGCTCTATGGCTACACCTTC. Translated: CAWIKSRGLYGYTF.

This CDR3 reads CATSRDKTAQKEKLFF. In DNA form, the CDR3 reads TGTGCCACCAGCAGAGATAAGACAGCTCAGAAAGAAAAACTGTTTTTT. This chain uses TRBV15 with TRBJ1-4, with a tentative D call TRBD1 (5 bases). The CDR3 totals 16 residues. The ends were cut back, 0 bases at V and 8 bases at J, with 16 bases in the middle. CDR1 is LNHNV and CDR2 is YYDKDF in the germline V gene (reference sequence). Full variable domain (rest looked up from reference TRBV15 and TRBJ1-4): DAMVIQNPRYQVTQFGKPVTLSCSQTLNHNVMYWYQQKSSQAPKLLFHYYDKDFNNEADTPDNFQSRRPNTSFCFLDIRSPGLGDTAMYLCATSRDKTAQKEKLFFGSGTQLSVL.

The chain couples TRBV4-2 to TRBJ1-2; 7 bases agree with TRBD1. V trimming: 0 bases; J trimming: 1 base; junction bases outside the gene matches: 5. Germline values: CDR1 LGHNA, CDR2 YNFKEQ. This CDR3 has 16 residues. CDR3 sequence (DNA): TGTGCCAGCAGCCAAGAACGGACAGGACGTAACTATGGCTACACCTTC. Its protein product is CASSQERTGRNYGYTF.

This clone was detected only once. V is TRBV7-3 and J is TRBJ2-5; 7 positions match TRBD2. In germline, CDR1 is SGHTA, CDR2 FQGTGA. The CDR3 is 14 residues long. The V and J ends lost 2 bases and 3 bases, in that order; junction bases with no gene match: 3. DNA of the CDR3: TGTGCCAGCAGCTTAGTTGGGGGGGAAGAGACCCAGTACTTC. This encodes CASSLVGGEETQYF.